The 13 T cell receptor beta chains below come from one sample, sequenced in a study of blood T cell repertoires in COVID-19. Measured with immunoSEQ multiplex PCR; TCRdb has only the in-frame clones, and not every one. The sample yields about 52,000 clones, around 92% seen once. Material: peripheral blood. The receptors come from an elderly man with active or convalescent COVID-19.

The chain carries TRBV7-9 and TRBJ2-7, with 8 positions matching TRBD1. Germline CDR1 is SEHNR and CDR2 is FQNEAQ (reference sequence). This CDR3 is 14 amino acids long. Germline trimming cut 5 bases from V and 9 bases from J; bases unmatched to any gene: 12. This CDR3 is CASSLTSGQGRQYF. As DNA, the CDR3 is TGTGCCAGCAGCCTAACGTCCGGACAGGGAAGGCAGTACTTC.

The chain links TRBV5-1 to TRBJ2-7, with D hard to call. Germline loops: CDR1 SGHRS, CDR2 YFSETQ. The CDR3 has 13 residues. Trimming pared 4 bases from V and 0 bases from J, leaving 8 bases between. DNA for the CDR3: TGCGCCAGCAGCCGCGTAAGCTCCTACGAGCAGTACTTC. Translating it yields CASSRVSSYEQYF.

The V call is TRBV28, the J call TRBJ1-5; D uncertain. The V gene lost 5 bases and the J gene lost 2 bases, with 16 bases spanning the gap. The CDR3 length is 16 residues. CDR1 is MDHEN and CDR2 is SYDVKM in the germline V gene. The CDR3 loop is CASSLGTGSGNQPQHF. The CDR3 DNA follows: TGTGCCAGCAGTCTGGGCACGGGGTCAGGCAATCAGCCCCAGCATTTT.

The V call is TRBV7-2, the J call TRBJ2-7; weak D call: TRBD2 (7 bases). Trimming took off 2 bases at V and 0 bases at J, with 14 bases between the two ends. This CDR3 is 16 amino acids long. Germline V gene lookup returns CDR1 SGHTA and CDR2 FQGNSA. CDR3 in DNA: TGTGCCAGCAGCTTAATCCGGGGGGCGAGCTCCTACGAGCAGTACTTC. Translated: CASSLIRGASSYEQYF.

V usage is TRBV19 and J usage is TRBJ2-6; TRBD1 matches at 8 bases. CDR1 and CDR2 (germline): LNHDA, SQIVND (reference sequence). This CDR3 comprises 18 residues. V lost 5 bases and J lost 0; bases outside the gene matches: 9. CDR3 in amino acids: CASSPYGTGVSGANVLTF. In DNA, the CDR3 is TGTGCCAGTAGTCCGTACGGGACAGGTGTCTCTGGGGCCAACGTCCTGACTTTC.

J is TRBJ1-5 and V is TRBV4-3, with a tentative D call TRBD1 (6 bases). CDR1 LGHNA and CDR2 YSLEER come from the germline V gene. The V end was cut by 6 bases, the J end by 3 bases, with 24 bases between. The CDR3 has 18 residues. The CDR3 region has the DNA TGCGCCAGCAGTCCACACCCAACAGGGCGGGGGTTCAATCAGCCCCAGCATTTT. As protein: CASSPHPTGRGFNQPQHF.

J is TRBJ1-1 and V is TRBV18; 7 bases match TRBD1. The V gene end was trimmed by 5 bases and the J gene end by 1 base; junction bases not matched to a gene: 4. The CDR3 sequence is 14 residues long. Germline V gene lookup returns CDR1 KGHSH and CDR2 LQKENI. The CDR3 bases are TGTGCCAGCTCAAGCCGGGACAGGAACACTGAAGCTTTCTTT. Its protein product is CASSSRDRNTEAFF.

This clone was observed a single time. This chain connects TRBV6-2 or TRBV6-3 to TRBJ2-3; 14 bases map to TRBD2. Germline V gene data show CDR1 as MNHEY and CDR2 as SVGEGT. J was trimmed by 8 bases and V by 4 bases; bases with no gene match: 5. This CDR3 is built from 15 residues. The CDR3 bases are TGTGCCAGCAGTTCGGGACTAGCGGGAGTTACTACGCAGTATTTT. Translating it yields CASSSGLAGVTTQYF.

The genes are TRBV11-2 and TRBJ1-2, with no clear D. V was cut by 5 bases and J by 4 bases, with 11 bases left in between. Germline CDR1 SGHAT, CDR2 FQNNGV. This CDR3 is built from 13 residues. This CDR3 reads CASSETASYGYTF. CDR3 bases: TGTGCCAGCAGCGAAACAGCATCCTATGGCTACACCTTC. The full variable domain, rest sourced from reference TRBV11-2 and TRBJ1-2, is EAGVAQSPRYKIIEKRQSVAFWCNPISGHATLYWYQQILGQGPKLLIQFQNNGVVDDSQLPKDRFSAERLKGVDSTLKIQPAKLEDSAVYLCASSETASYGYTFGSGTRLTVV.

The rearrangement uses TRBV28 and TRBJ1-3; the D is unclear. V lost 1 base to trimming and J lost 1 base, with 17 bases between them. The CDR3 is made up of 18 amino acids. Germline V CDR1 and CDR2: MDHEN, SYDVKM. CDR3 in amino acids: CASSLSGGRWGSGNTIYF. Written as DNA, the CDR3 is TGTGCCAGCAGTTTATCGGGTGGGAGATGGGGATCTGGAAACACCATATATTTT.

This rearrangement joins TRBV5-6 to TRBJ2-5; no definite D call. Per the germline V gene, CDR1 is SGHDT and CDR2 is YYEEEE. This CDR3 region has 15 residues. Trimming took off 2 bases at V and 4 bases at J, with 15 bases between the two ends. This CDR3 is CASSFSLLRGETQYF. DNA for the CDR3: TGTGCCAGCAGCTTTTCTCTCCTGCGAGGAGAGACCCAGTACTTC.

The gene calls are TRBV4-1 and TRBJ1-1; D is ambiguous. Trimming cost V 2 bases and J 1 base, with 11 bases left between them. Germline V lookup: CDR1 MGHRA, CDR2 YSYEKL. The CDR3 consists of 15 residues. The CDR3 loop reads CASSQPTQRNTEAFF. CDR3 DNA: TGCGCCAGCAGCCAACCCACCCAGCGGAACACTGAAGCTTTCTTT.

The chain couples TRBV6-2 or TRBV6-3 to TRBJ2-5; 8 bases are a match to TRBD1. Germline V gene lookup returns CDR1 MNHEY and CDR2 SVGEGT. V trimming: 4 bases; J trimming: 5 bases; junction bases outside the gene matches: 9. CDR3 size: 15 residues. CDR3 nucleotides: TGTGCCAGCAGTTCGGACAGGGTCATGTCGGAGACCCAGTACTTC. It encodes CASSSDRVMSETQYF.